This T cell receptor beta chain was sequenced in a study of cytomegalovirus exposure and HLA in healthy donors. Regarding the study as a whole: It was fewer than 200 TCR beta chains that were listed as cytomegalovirus-associated.

The CDR3 has 16 amino acids. The V end lost 0 bases, the J end lost 7 bases, and 17 bases lay between the germline ends. CDR1 is SGHVS and CDR2 is FNYEAQ in the germline V gene. The PCR used 60 Vbeta and 13 Jbeta primers. The data were produced by immunoSEQ multiplex PCR, yet TCRdb's version contains in-frame clones alone and is incomplete. The sample yields 150,000 to 200,000 clones, approximately 79% seen once. Turning to this clone: Its target is unknown.

The specimen was PBMCs. The sequence was collected from a woman aged 25 to 45 in good health and CMV-seropositive. The gene calls are TRBV7-6 and TRBJ2-3, with a weak D call TRBD2 (6 bases). The DNA of the CDR3 is TGTGCCAGCAGCTTAGCCCCCGGCGGGACCTGGAATACGCAGTATTTT. Translated, it gives CASSLAPGGTWNTQYF.